This T cell receptor beta chain was documented in a study of T cells in Graves' hyperthyroidism and ophthalmopathy. Extraction of PBMCs used more than 8.5 ml of fresh peripheral blood. Findings and caveats of the study: The model's output predicted ophthalmopathy at a median of about 6.5 months prior to onset. Most thyroid clonotypes expanded above 0.001 appeared in blood too.

RNA transcripts yielded amplified TCR beta CDR3 regions. The study used the HTBI primer set for a first-round RT-PCR of the TCR CDR3. TCRdb analysed the multiplex PCR reads with MiXCR anew, one entry per CDR3 protein. The sample carries over 500,000 distinct CDR3 sequences, about 16% recorded once. Between the trimmed V and J ends, which lost 1 base and 3 bases, there was a span of 7 bases. The CDR3 contains 13 residues. Germline CDR1 is SGHTS and CDR2 is YDEGEE. Comment on this clonotype: The antigen remains undetermined.

V gene TRBV5-8 combines with J gene TRBJ1-2; tentative D call: TRBD1 (6 bases). The receptor was isolated from a woman between 25 and 40 years old with Graves' ophthalmopathy. Sequencing input: blood. Here the CDR3 DNA reads TGTGCCAGCAGCTTGACAGGGCACTATGGCTACACCTTC. Translated, it gives CASSLTGHYGYTF.